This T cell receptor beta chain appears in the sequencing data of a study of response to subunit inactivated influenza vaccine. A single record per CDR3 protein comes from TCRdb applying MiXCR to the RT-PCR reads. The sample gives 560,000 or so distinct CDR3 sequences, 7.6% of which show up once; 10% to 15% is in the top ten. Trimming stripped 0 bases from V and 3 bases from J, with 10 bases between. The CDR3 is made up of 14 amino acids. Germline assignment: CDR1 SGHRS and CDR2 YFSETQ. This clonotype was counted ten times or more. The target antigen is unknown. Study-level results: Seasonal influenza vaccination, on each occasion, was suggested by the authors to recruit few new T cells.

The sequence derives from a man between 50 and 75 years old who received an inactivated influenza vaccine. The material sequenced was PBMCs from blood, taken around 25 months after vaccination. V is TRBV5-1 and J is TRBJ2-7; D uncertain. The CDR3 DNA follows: TGCGCCAGCAGCTTGGATCGACCAGGCTACGAGCAGTACTTC. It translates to CASSLDRPGYEQYF.